This is a list of T cell receptor beta chains from one sample in a study of T cells in Graves' hyperthyroidism and ophthalmopathy. TCRdb fed the multiplex PCR reads into MiXCR, producing one record per CDR3 protein. The sample gives about 350,000 distinct CDR3 sequences, approximately 14% of which show up once; 20% to 25% is in the top ten. Input material: blood. These TCRs come from a young woman with Graves' hyperthyroidism. Both conserved end residues are part of each CDR3. D genes are given only for firm matches. The size entry is marked missing in some rows and otherwise reads once, few, many or a size class.

V gene	J gene	D gene	clone size	CDR3 protein	CDR3 DNA
TRBV20-1	TRBJ2-3	-	many	CSARSSQGPDTQYF	TGCAGTGCTAGGTCTAGCCAAGGTCCAGATACGCAGTATTTT
TRBV10-3	TRBJ2-3	TRBD2	many	CAITASGSTDTQYF	TGTGCCATCACGGCTAGCGGTAGCACAGATACGCAGTATTTT
TRBV11-2	TRBJ2-7	TRBD1	many	CASSLATGTGGYEQYF	TGTGCCAGCAGCTTAGCCACCGGGACAGGGGGCTACGAGCAGTACTTC
TRBV6-2/TRBV6-3	TRBJ2-1	TRBD2	few	CASREREGYNEQFF	TGTGCCAGCAGGGAGCGGGAGGGGTACAATGAGCAGTTCTTC
TRBV12-3/TRBV12-4	TRBJ2-3	TRBD2	many	CASSPQGLAGAGTQYF	TGTGCCAGCAGTCCCCAGGGACTAGCGGGAGCGGGTACGCAGTATTTT
TRBV28	TRBJ2-3	TRBD2	many	CASSPHEGGRPRDTQYF	TGTGCCAGCAGTCCCCATGAGGGCGGGAGGCCAAGAGATACGCAGTATTTT
TRBV6-4	TRBJ2-2	-	-	CASSDAYSGELFF	TGTGCCAGCAGTGACGCCTATTCCGGGGAGCTGTTTTTT
TRBV7-6	TRBJ1-3	-	few	CASSPQLGNTIYF	TGTGCCAGCAGCCCCCAGCTGGGAAACACCATATATTTT
TRBV15	TRBJ2-5	-	-	CATSRDLGSLETQYF	TGTGCCACCAGCAGAGATCTAGGTTCTTTAGAGACCCAGTACTTC
TRBV5-6	TRBJ1-1	-	many	CASSLWVNTEAFF	TGTGCCAGCAGCTTGTGGGTAAACACTGAAGCTTTCTTT
TRBV10-3	TRBJ1-6	-	many	CAISENQAPLHF	TGTGCCATCAGTGAGAATCAGGCACCCCTCCACTTT
TRBV10-3	TRBJ2-2	-	-	CAINPDENTGELFF	TGTGCCATCAATCCCGACGAAAACACCGGGGAGCTGTTTTTT
TRBV28	TRBJ2-1	-	many	CASSLGWGPINEQFF	TGTGCCAGCAGTTTAGGGTGGGGACCCATCAATGAGCAGTTCTTC
TRBV5-1	TRBJ2-6	TRBD1	-	CASSEPSRDRVSGANVLTF	TGCGCCAGCAGCGAGCCGTCCCGGGACAGGGTCTCCGGGGCCAACGTCCTGACTTTC
TRBV11-2	TRBJ2-1	-	many	CATKTGPLSYNEQFF	TGTGCCACCAAGACGGGGCCCCTCTCCTACAATGAGCAGTTCTTC
TRBV28	TRBJ1-4	-	many	CASSFETETRDAATNEKLFF	TGTGCCAGCAGTTTTGAAACTGAAACAAGGGACGCTGCAACTAATGAAAAACTGTTTTTT
TRBV10-3	TRBJ2-5	-	few	CAISVLRGQEAQYF	TGTGCCATCAGTGTGTTGCGAGGACAAGAGGCCCAGTACTTC
TRBV10-3	TRBJ2-7	TRBD1	few	CAISGTGGAGREQYF	TGTGCCATCAGCGGGACAGGGGGCGCGGGAAGAGAGCAGTACTTC
TRBV6-5	TRBJ1-1	-	many	CASSYSTGGMPEAFF	TGTGCCAGCAGTTACTCGACGGGAGGGATGCCTGAAGCTTTCTTT
TRBV20-1	TRBJ2-7	TRBD2	few	CSARDGSGRYEQYF	TGCAGTGCTAGAGATGGCAGCGGGAGATACGAGCAGTACTTC
TRBV12-3/TRBV12-4	TRBJ2-2	-	-	CASSLPGLGELFF	TGTGCCAGCAGCCTACCGGGTCTCGGGGAGCTGTTTTTT
TRBV28	TRBJ2-6	TRBD2	-	CASSRPGGTGANVLTF	TGTGCCAGCTCCCGCCCGGGGGGGACAGGGGCCAACGTCCTGACTTTC
TRBV29-1	TRBJ2-7	-	many	CSVERDYEQYF	TGCAGCGTTGAGAGAGATTACGAGCAGTACTTC
TRBV4-2	TRBJ2-7	-	many	CASSRAGSPYEQYF	TGTGCCAGCAGCCGCGCGGGAAGTCCCTACGAGCAGTACTTC
TRBV2	TRBJ1-2	-	many	CAALDRRGGYTF	TGTGCAGCCCTAGACCGTCGAGGAGGCTACACCTTC
TRBV6-1	TRBJ2-5	-	-	CASSYFPAGLGETQYF	TGTGCCAGCAGTTATTTCCCCGCAGGGCTAGGGGAGACCCAGTACTTC
TRBV2	TRBJ1-5	-	many	CASGAAYNQPQHF	TGTGCCAGCGGGGCTGCCTACAATCAGCCCCAGCATTTT
TRBV7-2	TRBJ2-4	TRBD1	few	CASSLDRENIQYF	TGTGCCAGCAGCTTGGACAGGGAAAACATTCAGTACTTC
TRBV9	TRBJ2-1	-	few	CASSVGAGYNEQFF	TGTGCCAGCAGCGTAGGGGCGGGGTACAATGAGCAGTTCTTC
TRBV7-9	TRBJ2-2	-	few	CASNQLARELFF	TGTGCCAGCAACCAACTAGCTAGGGAGCTGTTTTTT
TRBV20-1	TRBJ2-5	-	-	CSARDQSRGRETQYF	TGCAGTGCTAGAGATCAAAGTCGGGGACGAGAGACCCAGTACTTC
TRBV7-9	TRBJ1-3	-	-	CASSKLRDGGTIYF	TGTGCCAGCAGCAAGCTCAGGGACGGAGGCACCATATATTTT
TRBV13	TRBJ1-1	TRBD1	-	CASSRTGGAGEAFF	TGTGCCAGCAGCCGAACAGGGGGAGCTGGTGAAGCTTTCTTT
TRBV25-1	TRBJ1-1	-	-	CASGAGCTEAFF	TGTGCCAGCGGGGCAGGGTGTACTGAAGCTTTCTTT
TRBV29-1	TRBJ2-1	-	many	CSVAVIGGNEQFF	TGCAGCGTTGCGGTGATCGGGGGCAATGAGCAGTTCTTC
TRBV28	TRBJ1-2	-	many	CASANNIYGYTF	TGTGCCAGCGCGAATAATATCTATGGCTACACCTTC
TRBV28	TRBJ2-7	TRBD1	-	CASRLGGQGVYEQYF	TGTGCCAGCAGACTTGGTGGACAGGGGGTCTACGAGCAGTACTTC
TRBV7-6	TRBJ2-2	-	few	CASYNGLAGELFF	TGTGCCAGCTACAACGGGCTGGCCGGGGAGCTGTTTTTT
TRBV19	TRBJ2-1	TRBD2	-	CASSMTGGSEQFF	TGTGCCAGTAGCATGACCGGGGGGAGTGAGCAGTTCTTC
TRBV28	TRBJ2-3	-	many	CASSLPSGTDTQYF	TGTGCCAGCAGTTTACCTAGCGGCACAGATACGCAGTATTTT